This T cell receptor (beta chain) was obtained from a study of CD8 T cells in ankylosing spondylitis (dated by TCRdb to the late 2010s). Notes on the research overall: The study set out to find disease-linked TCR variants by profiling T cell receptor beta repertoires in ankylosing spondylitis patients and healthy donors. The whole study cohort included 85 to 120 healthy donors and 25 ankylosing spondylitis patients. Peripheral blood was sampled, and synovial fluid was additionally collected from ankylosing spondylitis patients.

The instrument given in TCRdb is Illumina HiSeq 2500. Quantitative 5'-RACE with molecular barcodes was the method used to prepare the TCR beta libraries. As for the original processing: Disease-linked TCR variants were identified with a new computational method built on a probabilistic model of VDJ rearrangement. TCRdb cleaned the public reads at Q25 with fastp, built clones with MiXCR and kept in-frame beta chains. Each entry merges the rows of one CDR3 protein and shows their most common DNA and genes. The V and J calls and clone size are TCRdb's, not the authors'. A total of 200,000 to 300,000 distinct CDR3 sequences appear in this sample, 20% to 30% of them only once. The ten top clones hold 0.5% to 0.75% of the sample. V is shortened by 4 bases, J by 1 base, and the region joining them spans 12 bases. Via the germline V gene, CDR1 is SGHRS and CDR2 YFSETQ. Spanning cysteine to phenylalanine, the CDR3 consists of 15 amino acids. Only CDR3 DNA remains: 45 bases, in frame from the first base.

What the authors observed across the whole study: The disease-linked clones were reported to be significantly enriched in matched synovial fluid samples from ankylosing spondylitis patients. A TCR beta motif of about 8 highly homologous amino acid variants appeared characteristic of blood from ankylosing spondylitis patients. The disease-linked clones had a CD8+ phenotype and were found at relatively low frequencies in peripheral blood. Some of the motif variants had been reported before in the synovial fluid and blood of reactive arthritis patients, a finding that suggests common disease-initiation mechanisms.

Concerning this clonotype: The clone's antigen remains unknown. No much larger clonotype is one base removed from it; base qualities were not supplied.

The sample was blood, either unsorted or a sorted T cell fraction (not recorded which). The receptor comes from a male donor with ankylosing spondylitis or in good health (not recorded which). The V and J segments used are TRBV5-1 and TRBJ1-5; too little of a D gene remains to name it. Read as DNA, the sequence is TGCGCCAGCAGCCGTGGAGGGTCCAGCAATCAGCCCCAGCATTTT. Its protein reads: CASSRGGSSNQPQHF.